The sequence of this T cell receptor (beta chain) was determined in a study of T-cell reconstitution after alpha-beta-depleted transplantation in children. Library preparation (for TCRbeta) was performed with unique molecular identifiers. Each CDR3 protein gets one entry after TCRdb re-called the PCR reads with MiXCR. The sample consists of hundreds of thousands of distinct CDR3 sequences, about 18% of them appearing once. The length of the CDR3 is 15 residues. V was cut by 0 bases and J by 3 bases, with 9 bases left in between. Germline V gives CDR1 SGHTS, CDR2 YDEGEE. This TCR was sampled from a human donor who donated a stem cell graft to a child with acute lymphoblastic leukemia. The V and J genes are TRBV5-8 and TRBJ2-2; D ambiguous. Sequencing was performed on PBMCs from the stem cell graft donor, taken from the stem cell graft. This chain's CDR3 is CASSLVGDHTGELFF. The CDR3 nucleotides are TGTGCCAGCAGCTTGGTTGGAGATCACACCGGGGAGCTGTTTTTT.